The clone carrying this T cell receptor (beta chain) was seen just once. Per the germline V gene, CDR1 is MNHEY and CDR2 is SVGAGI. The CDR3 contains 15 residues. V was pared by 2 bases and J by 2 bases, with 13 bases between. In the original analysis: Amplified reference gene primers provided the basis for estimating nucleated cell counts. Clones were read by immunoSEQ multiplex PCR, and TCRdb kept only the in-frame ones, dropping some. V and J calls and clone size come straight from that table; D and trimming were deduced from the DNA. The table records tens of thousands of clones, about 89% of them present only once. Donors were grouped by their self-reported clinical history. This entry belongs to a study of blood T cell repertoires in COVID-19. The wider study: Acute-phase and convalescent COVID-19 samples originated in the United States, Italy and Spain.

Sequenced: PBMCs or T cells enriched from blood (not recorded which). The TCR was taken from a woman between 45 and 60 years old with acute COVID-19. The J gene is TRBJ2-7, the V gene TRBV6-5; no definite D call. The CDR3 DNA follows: TGTGCCAGCAGTTACGAGACTTCGGGTACCTACGAGCAGTACTTC. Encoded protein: CASSYETSGTYEQYF.